This TCR beta chain comes out of a study of response to subunit inactivated influenza vaccine. Study-wide findings and caveats: That few new T cells are recruited by each seasonal influenza vaccination was the authors' suggestion.

With regard to this clonotype: Its specificity is unknown.

The CDR3 covers 14 residues. Between the trimmed V and J ends, which lost 5 bases and 2 bases, there was a span of 13 bases. Germline-derived CDR1 and CDR2 are SGHTA and FQGNSA. MiXCR, applied by TCRdb to the RT-PCR reads, yields one record per CDR3 protein. The sample records 650,000 to 800,000 distinct CDR3 sequences, 18% being singletons. The sequences come from PBMCs from blood, collected roughly 5 days after vaccination. This TCR came from a man aged 50 to 60 who received an inactivated influenza vaccine. This chain connects TRBV7-2 to TRBJ2-7, with D tentatively TRBD1 or TRBD2 (5 bases each). The CDR3 sequence is CASSPTQGPYEQYF. CDR3 nucleotide sequence: TGTGCCAGCAGCCCCACCCAGGGACCCTACGAGCAGTACTTC.